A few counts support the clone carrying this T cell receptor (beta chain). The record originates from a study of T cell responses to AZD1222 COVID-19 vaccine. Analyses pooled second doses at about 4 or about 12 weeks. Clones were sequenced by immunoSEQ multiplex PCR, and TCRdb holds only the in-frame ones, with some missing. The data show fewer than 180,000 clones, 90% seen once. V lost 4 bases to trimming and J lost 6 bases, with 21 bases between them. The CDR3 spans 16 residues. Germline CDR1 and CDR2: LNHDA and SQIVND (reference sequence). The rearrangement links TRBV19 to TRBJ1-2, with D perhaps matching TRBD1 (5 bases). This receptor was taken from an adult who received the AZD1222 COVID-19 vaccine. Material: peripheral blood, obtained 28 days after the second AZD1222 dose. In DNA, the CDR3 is TGTGCCAGTAGTACCACCTTCGGACAAGGCGTGGATGGCTACACCTTC. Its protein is CASSTTFGQGVDGYTF.